This TCR beta chain comes out of a study of T cell responses to AZD1222 COVID-19 vaccine (dated by TCRdb to the early 2020s). A note on the overall study: TCR sequencing was performed for 233 trial participants, of whom about 200 were given two doses of AZD1222 and 26 were given two doses of MenACWY control vaccine. Trial participants were enrolled into age subgroups of 18-55, 56-69 and 70-plus years, which contained approximately 150, 30 and 60 TCR-sequenced participants, respectively. Results and caveats for the whole study, not just this receptor: Conclusions about previously exposed vaccinees were limited because only six AZD1222 recipients were SARS-CoV-2 seropositive at baseline. No day 14 peak-response samples were available, so repertoires were characterized only after the peak T cell response. Participants were mostly white British and included more females than males, and it was suggested by the authors that clonal diversity may have been underestimated. The 56-69-year group was small, and its depth increase did not reach significance, likely because of low power. The whole spike protein was spanned by vaccine-associated CD4 TCRs, and dominant responses were seen in regions 160-218 and 743-854. After two AZD1222 doses, both the breadth and the depth of spike-specific TCRs were significantly higher than at day 0 and than in MenACWY recipients. Reportedly, close to half of the unique spike-specific TCRs recognized epitopes lying outside the regions that are mutated in the B.1.351 and B.1.1.7 variants.

Turning to this clone: No antigen is known for it. No per-base quality is available; no much larger clone lies one base away.

The trim is 1 base for V and 1 base for J, with a gap of 14 bases between the germline ends. Reading from cysteine to phenylalanine, the CDR3 counts 16 amino acids. Only the CDR3 portion is preserved as DNA: 48 bases, with reading frame beginning at the first base. Reading the germline V gene gives CDR1 SGDLS and CDR2 YYNGEE. The CDR3 regions of human TCRbeta chains were subjected to immunosequencing. For the original study's pipeline: TCRs in the repertoires were compared against a reference library of SARS-CoV-2-specific TCRs that had been generated with the MIRA antigen-specificity platform. Breadth was defined as the fraction of unique TCRs that were SARS-CoV-2-associated, and depth was defined as the fraction of total T cells that were SARS-CoV-2-associated. Using the MIRA data, every spike-specific TCR was mapped to the spike region that the TCR reacted to and assigned to either a CD4 or a CD8 class. Log10-transformed breadth and depth values were compared by one-way ANOVA with Sidak's multiple comparisons tests. Here the immuneACCESS table is served through TCRdb, limited to in-frame sequences with V and J called. Missing clones are a known gap in these copies; in checked studies unresolved V genes cover under half, and the rest lacks a known reason. Clone size and the V and J calls come from that table; the DNA yielded D and trimming. The sample contains around 140,000 clones, 92% of them found a single time. In total, the top ten clones hold approximately 3.5% of the sample.

Explained via the paper, the time point label denotes: about 28 days (+/-7) after the second vaccine dose. AZD1222 recipients given second doses at about 4 weeks or at about 12 weeks were pooled, since spike-specific TCR depth and breadth were not found to differ between the two schedules. Samples from vaccinated people were obtained from the UK trials COV001 and COV002, which included a single-blind randomized controlled phase 2/3 trial of AZD1222 (ChAdOx1 nCoV-19) in healthy adults. For TCRbeta chain sequencing, PBMC samples from trial participants were taken at day 0 and at day 28 after the second dose.

The sequenced sample was peripheral blood, obtained 28 days after the second AZD1222 dose. The chain links TRBV9 with TRBJ1-1, with the D gene not confidently named. The receptor's source is an adult who received the AZD1222 COVID-19 vaccine. The base sequence is TGTGCCAGCAGCGTAAATACTGGACGGCCGAACACTGAAGCTTTCTTT. Its translation reads: CASSVNTGRPNTEAFF.